A selection of T cell receptor beta chains follows, all from one sample in a study of T cell responses to AZD1222 COVID-19 vaccine. TCRdb's table, derived via immunoSEQ multiplex PCR, lists solely in-frame clones and lacks some. The sample has about 180,000 clones; 88% are singletons. Specimen: peripheral blood, collected 28 days after the second AZD1222 dose. The receptors were sampled from an adult who received the AZD1222 COVID-19 vaccine. Each CDR3 is given with its conserved first and last residue. The order of the fields is clone size, J gene, CDR3 length, V gene, D gene, CDR3 protein, CDR3 DNA. The D gene is left open where the match is weak. Size values are once, few and many counts, or a class for expanded clones, and some rows have none.

size: NA; J: TRBJ1-4; length: 14; V: TRBV9; D: TRBD1; CDR3: CASSAQGANEKLFF; DNA: TGTGCCAGCAGCGCACAGGGGGCCAACGAAAAACTGTTTTTT
size: NA; J: TRBJ1-5; length: 14; V: TRBV29-1; D: TRBD1; CDR3: CSVATGLGNQPQHF; DNA: TGCAGCGTGGCGACAGGGTTGGGCAATCAGCCCCAGCATTTT
size: once; J: TRBJ1-3; length: 15; V: TRBV5-4; D: NA; CDR3: CASSSRGGGGNTIYF; DNA: TGTGCCAGCAGCTCCCGGGGAGGGGGTGGAAACACCATATATTTT
size: NA; J: TRBJ2-7; length: 14; V: TRBV7-9; D: NA; CDR3: CASSLAGESYEQYF; DNA: TGTGCCAGCAGCTTAGCGGGAGAATCCTACGAGCAGTACTTC
size: NA; J: TRBJ2-5; length: 15; V: TRBV28; D: NA; CDR3: CASVPQGRQQETQYF; DNA: TGTGCCAGCGTCCCTCAGGGACGGCAGCAAGAGACCCAGTACTTC
size: NA; J: TRBJ2-7; length: 14; V: TRBV7-9; D: NA; CDR3: CASSLWSGTYEQYF; DNA: TGTGCCAGCAGCTTATGGAGCGGAACCTACGAGCAGTACTTC
size: NA; J: TRBJ2-2; length: 15; V: TRBV19; D: TRBD1; CDR3: CASRRDSPRTGELFF; DNA: TGTGCCAGTAGAAGGGACAGCCCTAGAACCGGGGAGCTGTTTTTT
size: NA; J: TRBJ1-1; length: 13; V: TRBV5-1; D: NA; CDR3: CASSSRVYTEAFF; DNA: TGCGCCAGCAGCTCCCGGGTCTACACTGAAGCTTTCTTT
size: NA; J: TRBJ1-4; length: 15; V: TRBV4-2; D: TRBD1; CDR3: CASSQAGTGSEKLFF; DNA: TGTGCCAGCAGCCAGGCCGGGACAGGGAGCGAAAAACTGTTTTTT
size: NA; J: TRBJ1-2; length: 14; V: TRBV6-1; D: TRBD1; CDR3: CASSEGQGVGGYTF; DNA: TGTGCCAGCAGTGAAGGGCAGGGGGTGGGTGGCTACACCTTC